Presented here are 4 T cell receptor beta chains from one specimen sequenced in a study of blood T cell repertoires in COVID-19. The protocol was immunoSEQ multiplex PCR, while the TCRdb copy is restricted to in-frame clones and leaves out a portion. The table shows 300,000 to 350,000 clones, with roughly 90% occurring only once. The sequenced material came from peripheral blood. These receptors were obtained from a woman aged 70-85 years with COVID-19, enrolled during active disease.

This clone was seen once. V is TRBV6-2 or TRBV6-3 and J is TRBJ2-1; the match to TRBD1 covers 8 bases. The CDR3 sequence is 15 residues long. Trimming at V came to 0 bases and at J to 8 bases, leaving 6 bases not matched to a gene. CDR1 and CDR2 (germline): MNHEY, SVGEGT. The CDR3 coding sequence is TGTGCCAGCAGTTACTCGACAGGGGATATTTATGAGCAGTTCTTC. As protein: CASSYSTGDIYEQFF.

In this sample, this clone turned up once. This chain joins TRBV19 and TRBJ2-7; TRBD2 matches 7 bases. Germline V gives CDR1 LNHDA, CDR2 SQIVND (reference sequence). The CDR3 has 17 residues. V shed 5 bases, J shed 3 bases, and the junction held 16 bases outside the gene matches. The CDR3 DNA reads as TGTGCCAGTAGTCCGCGACCCAAGGGGAGGGGTTACTACGAGCAGTACTTC. Encoded protein: CASSPRPKGRGYYEQYF.

The chain couples TRBV10-3 to TRBJ2-1, with 8 bases fitting TRBD2. Unmatched junction bases numbered 10, after V lost 8 bases and J lost 7 bases. CDR3 length: 14 amino acids. CDR1 is ENHRY, CDR2 SYGVKD, per germline. CDR3 DNA sequence: TGTGCCATCGGAATGCGGGGGGAAAAGAATGAGCAGTTCTTC. Its translation is CAIGMRGEKNEQFF.

The V gene is TRBV5-1, the J gene TRBJ1-2; D is possibly TRBD1 (6 bases). Trimming removed 6 bases at V and 2 bases at J, with 14 bases between. The CDR3 spans 14 residues. Germline CDR1 SGHRS, CDR2 YFSETQ. CDR3 nucleotide sequence: TGCGCCAGCACCCAGGACAGATCAAACTATGGCTACACCTTC. Protein: CASTQDRSNYGYTF.